Below, 11 T cell receptor beta chains from the same sample are listed, as sequenced in a study of vaccination and CD4 T cells after COVID-19. At the Johns Hopkins FTIC core, DNA taken from cultured CD4+ T cells was sequenced by way of the Oncomine TCR Beta short-read assay. MiXCR, applied by TCRdb to the PCR reads, yields one record per CDR3 protein. The table shows over 8,500 distinct CDR3 sequences, with 70% occurring only once. Treatment: approximately 9-day PBMC culture with coronavirus spike peptide pools or control peptides (ViraFEST assay). No antigen is known for these receptors. Sequencing was carried out using CD4+ T cells from blood, cultured in vitro. These receptors all stem from a human donor who had recovered from COVID-19.

The V call is TRBV7-2, the J call TRBJ2-5; D is possibly TRBD1 or TRBD2 (6 bases each). V lost 5 bases and J lost 4, with 17 bases in between. The germline gives CDR1 SGHTA, CDR2 FQGNSA. This CDR3 is 15 amino acids long. This CDR3 reads CASSPQPGGGETQYF. The CDR3 DNA reads as TGTGCCAGCAGCCCACAGCCCGGGGGCGGAGAGACCCAGTACTTC.

The chain couples TRBV7-7 to TRBJ1-1; 9 bases fit TRBD1. The V segment lost 2 bases and the J segment 11 bases; nucleotides outside the gene matches: 6. The CDR3 is made up of 13 amino acids. CDR1 is SSHAT, CDR2 FNYEAQ, per germline (reference sequence). The CDR3 region has the DNA TGTGCCAGCAGCTTACGGACAGGGGCCAAGGCTTTCTTT. Its translation: CASSLRTGAKAFF.

This clonotype has just a few counts. The chain carries TRBV20-1 and TRBJ1-2, with TRBD1 matching over 7 bases. The CDR3 spans 12 residues. With V trimmed by 7 bases and J by 0 bases, 2 bases remained unmatched. CDR1 and CDR2 from the germline V gene are DFQATT and SNEGSKA (reference sequence). The DNA for the CDR3 is TGCAGTGGGACAGGCTCTAACTATGGCTACACCTTC. Amino acids: CSGTGSNYGYTF.

This clonotype was observed a handful of times. The rearrangement uses TRBV7-8 and TRBJ1-5; D is unresolved. This CDR3 comprises 14 residues. V shed 6 bases and J shed 6 bases, with 15 bases lying between them. Looked up from germline, CDR1 is SGHVS and CDR2 is FQNEAQ. CDR3 coding DNA: TGTGCCAGCAGTTCCCTGGCAGGTCCTCAGCCCCAGCATTTT. Translated: CASSSLAGPQPQHF. Looking up the rest from reference TRBV7-8 and TRBJ1-5 gives the full variable domain: GAGVSQSPRYKVAKRGQDVALRCDPISGHVSLFWYQQALGQGPEFLTYFQNEAQLDKSGLPSDRFFAERPEGSVSTLKIQRTQQEDSAVYLCASSSLAGPQPQHFGDGTRLSIL.

V is TRBV27 and J is TRBJ2-7; 7 positions match TRBD1. V was pared by 7 bases and J by 4 bases, with 7 bases of the junction left unmatched. Germline lookup yields CDR1 MNHEY and CDR2 SMNVEV (reference sequence). The CDR3 length is 13 residues. In nucleotides, the CDR3 is TGTGCCAGCAAGCCGGGACAGTTATACGAGCAGTACTTC. Its translation: CASKPGQLYEQYF.

The rearrangement joins TRBV6-2 or TRBV6-3 to TRBJ2-1, with a tentative D call TRBD1 (6 bases). Germline lookup yields CDR1 MNHEY and CDR2 SVGEGT. The V end lost 3 bases, the J end lost 5 bases, and 14 bases lay between the germline ends. The CDR3 has 15 amino acids. The CDR3 here is CASSYGGHSDNEQFF. The DNA for the CDR3 is TGTGCCAGCAGTTATGGGGGCCACAGTGACAATGAGCAGTTCTTC.

V is TRBV7-2 and J is TRBJ2-5; 8 positions match TRBD2. CDR3 length: 15 amino acids. Germline CDR1 SGHTA, CDR2 FQGNSA. V lost 4 bases, J lost 3 bases, and 7 bases stayed unmatched. CDR3 amino acids: CASSWGSGREETQYF. In DNA, the CDR3 is TGTGCCAGCAGCTGGGGGAGCGGGAGAGAAGAGACCCAGTACTTC.

V gene TRBV20-1 combines with J gene TRBJ2-1; 9 positions agree with TRBD2. Per the germline V gene, CDR1 is DFQATT and CDR2 is SNEGSKA (reference sequence). The V gene end was trimmed by 3 bases and the J gene end by 3 bases; junction bases not matched to a gene: 6. The CDR3 is 15 residues long. This chain's CDR3 is CSASGAGGGYNEQFF. The DNA of the CDR3 is TGCAGTGCTAGTGGCGCGGGAGGGGGCTACAATGAGCAGTTCTTC.

By sample fraction, this clonotype is large (0.1 to 1%). The chain links TRBV7-8 to TRBJ2-5, with unresolved D. The V end was cut by 5 bases, the J end by 1 base, with 5 bases between. Germline V lookup: CDR1 SGHVS, CDR2 FQNEAQ. The CDR3 consists of 12 residues. In DNA form, the CDR3 reads TGTGCCAGCAGCACCACCCAAGAGACCCAGTACTTC. Translating it yields CASSTTQETQYF.

The chain joins TRBV7-2 to TRBJ1-5, with D possibly being TRBD1 (5 bases). The germline V gene has CDR1 SGHTA and CDR2 FQGNSA. The CDR3 length is 18 residues. Trimming stripped 2 bases from V and 2 bases from J, with 19 bases between. Here the CDR3 DNA reads TGTGCCAGCAGCTTAAGCGGTGGTGCAGGGTTCGGCAATCAGCCCCAGCATTTT. Its protein is CASSLSGGAGFGNQPQHF.

The chain is built from TRBV9 and TRBJ1-1, with 7 bases identical to TRBD1. Germline CDR1 reads SGDLS; CDR2 reads YYNGEE. This CDR3 region has 16 residues. V trimming: 0 bases; J trimming: 0 bases; junction bases outside the gene matches: 5. Here the CDR3 reads CASSVVKGAMNTEAFF. Here the CDR3 DNA reads TGTGCCAGCAGCGTAGTTAAGGGGGCGATGAACACTGAAGCTTTCTTT.